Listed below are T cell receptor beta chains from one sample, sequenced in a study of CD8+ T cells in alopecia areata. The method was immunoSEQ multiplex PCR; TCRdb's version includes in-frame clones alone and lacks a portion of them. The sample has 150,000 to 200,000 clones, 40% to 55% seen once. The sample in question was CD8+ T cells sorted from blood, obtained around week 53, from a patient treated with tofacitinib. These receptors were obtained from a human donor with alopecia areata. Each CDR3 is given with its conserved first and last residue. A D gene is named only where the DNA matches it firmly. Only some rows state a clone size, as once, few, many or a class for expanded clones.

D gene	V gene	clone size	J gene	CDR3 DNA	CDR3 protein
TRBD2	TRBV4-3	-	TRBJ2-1	TGCGCCAGCAGCCTTGGACTAGCGGGGGAGTATTACAATGAGCAGTTCTTC	CASSLGLAGEYYNEQFF
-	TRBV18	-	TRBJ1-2	TGTGCCAGCTCACCACCCGACAGGTCTGACTATGGCTACACCTTC	CASSPPDRSDYGYTF
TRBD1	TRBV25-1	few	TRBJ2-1	TGTGCCAGCAGTGAACCGGGACAGGGGGCTGTAGAGCAGTTCTTC	CASSEPGQGAVEQFF
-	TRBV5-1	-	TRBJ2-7	TGCGCCAGCAGCCAAGGGACGGCCGATGGTAGGCAGTACTTC	CASSQGTADGRQYF
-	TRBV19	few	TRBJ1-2	TGTGCCAGTAGGTTCCTGGGCTATGGCTACACCTTC	CASRFLGYGYTF
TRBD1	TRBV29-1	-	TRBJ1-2	TGCAGCGCCTTCCCCTGGACAGGGGGAGGAGGCTACACCTTC	CSAFPWTGGGGYTF
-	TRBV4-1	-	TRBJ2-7	TGCGCCAGCAGCCAAGATCTCTGGGACGGTTCCTACGAGCAGTACTTC	CASSQDLWDGSYEQYF
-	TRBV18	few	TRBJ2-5	TGTGCCAGCTCACCAGTTCCGGGTTCAGAGACCCAGTACTTC	CASSPVPGSETQYF
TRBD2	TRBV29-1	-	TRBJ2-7	TGCAGCGTTGCCCCAAGCGGGGGGGCCTACGAGCAGTACTTC	CSVAPSGGAYEQYF
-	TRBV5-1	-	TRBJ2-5	TGCGCCAGCAGCTTGGTAGGGGAAGAGACCCAGTACTTC	CASSLVGEETQYF
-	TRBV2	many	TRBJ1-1	TGTGCCAGCAGTGAAATAGCCGGGAACACTGAAGCTTTCTTT	CASSEIAGNTEAFF
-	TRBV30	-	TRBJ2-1	TGTGCCTGGAACCTGGGGCCGCTATCCTACAATGAGCAGTTCTTC	CAWNLGPLSYNEQFF
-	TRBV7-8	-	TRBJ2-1	TGTGCCAGCAGCGAGACCCCGGGAGCCTACAATGAGCAGTTCTTC	CASSETPGAYNEQFF
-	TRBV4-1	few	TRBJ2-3	TGCGCCAGCAGCCACCCCCGCGACCGCACAGATACGCAGTATTTT	CASSHPRDRTDTQYF